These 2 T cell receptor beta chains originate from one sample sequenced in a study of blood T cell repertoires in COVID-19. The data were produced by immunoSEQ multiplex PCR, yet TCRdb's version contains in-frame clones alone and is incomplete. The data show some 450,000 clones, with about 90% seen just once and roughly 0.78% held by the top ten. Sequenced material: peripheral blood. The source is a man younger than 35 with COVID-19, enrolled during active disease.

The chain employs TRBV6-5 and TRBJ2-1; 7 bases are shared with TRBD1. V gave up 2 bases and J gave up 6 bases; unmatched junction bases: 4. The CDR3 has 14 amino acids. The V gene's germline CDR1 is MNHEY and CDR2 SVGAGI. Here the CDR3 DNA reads TGTGCCAGCAGTTACGACAGGGCCGGCAATGAGCAGTTCTTC. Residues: CASSYDRAGNEQFF.

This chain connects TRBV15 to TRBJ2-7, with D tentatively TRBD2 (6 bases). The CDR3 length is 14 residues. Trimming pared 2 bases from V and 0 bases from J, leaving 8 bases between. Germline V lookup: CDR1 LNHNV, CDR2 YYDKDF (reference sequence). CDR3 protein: CATSRLGGSYEQYF. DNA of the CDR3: TGTGCCACCAGCAGACTCGGGGGCTCCTACGAGCAGTACTTC.